One sample yielded the 28 T cell receptor beta chains listed below, sequenced in a study of T cell repertoires in cytomegalovirus infection. Using its own MiXCR run on the reads, TCRdb lists one record per CDR3 protein. The sample contains about 130,000 distinct CDR3 sequences, roughly 9% of which appear only once. The sample was PBMCs. The origin of the receptors is a human donor in good health (CMV status not recorded). Some clones in this sample may be carry-over from other donors' samples.

The table lists this clonotype with many counts. The V gene is TRBV6-5, the J gene TRBJ1-1; D might be TRBD1 (6 bases). Germline CDR1 is MNHEY and CDR2 is SVGAGI. Trimming removed 2 bases at V and 0 bases at J, with 16 bases between. This CDR3 comprises 17 residues. The CDR3 DNA reads TGTGCCAGCAGTTACACGAGAAAACAGGGAATGAACACTGAAGCTTTCTTT. This codes for CASSYTRKQGMNTEAFF.

This clonotype turned up a few times. CDR3 in amino acids: CSAISSGTSGTTYEQYF. The CDR3 nucleotides are TGCAGTGCTATTTCGTCCGGGACTAGCGGGACAACATACGAGCAGTACTTC. The chain employs TRBV20-1 and TRBJ2-7; 13 nucleotides agree with TRBD2. The CDR3 consists of 17 residues. Germline trimming cut 4 bases from V and 4 bases from J; bases unmatched to any gene: 13. The germline V gene has CDR1 DFQATT and CDR2 SNEGSKA (reference sequence).

This clonotype appeared many times. This rearrangement joins TRBV7-2 to TRBJ1-2; weak D call: TRBD1 (6 bases). Germline CDR1 reads SGHTA; CDR2 reads FQGNSA. The CDR3 runs to 14 residues. Deletions cut 0 bases from V and 7 bases from J, with 12 bases between. The CDR3 sequence is CASSLANRASGYTF. The CDR3 region has the DNA TGTGCCAGCAGCTTAGCGAACAGGGCATCTGGCTACACCTTC.

The chain is built from TRBV29-1 and TRBJ1-2; D perhaps matches TRBD1 (6 bases). CDR3 length: 14 residues. The V end lost 3 bases, the J end lost 2 bases, and 13 bases lay between the germline ends. Germline V CDR1 and CDR2: SQVTM, ANQGSEA. The CDR3 protein is CSVDGTGRNYGYTF. The CDR3 DNA reads as TGCAGCGTTGATGGCACAGGGCGGAACTATGGCTACACCTTC.

The V gene is TRBV10-3, the J gene TRBJ2-1; 7 nucleotides agree with TRBD1. There are 14 residues in the CDR3. Trimming at V came to 6 bases and at J to 1 base, leaving 3 bases not matched to a gene. CDR1 is ENHRY and CDR2 is SYGVKD in the germline V gene. The chain's CDR3 is CAISRDRSYNEQFF. The DNA of the CDR3 is TGTGCCATCAGCCGGGACAGATCCTACAATGAGCAGTTCTTC.

In its sample, this clonotype was seen many times. The chain links TRBV12-3 or TRBV12-4 to TRBJ2-2; D may be TRBD1 or TRBD2 (6 bases each). Trimming shortened V by 7 bases and J by 6 bases, and 18 bases separated the two germline ends. This CDR3 contains 15 residues. The CDR3 region is CASTLNGGQSGELFF. CDR3 nucleotides: TGTGCCAGCACCCTAAATGGGGGGCAGTCCGGGGAGCTGTTTTTT.

This clonotype was counted many times. This sequence joins TRBV19 and TRBJ2-3, with D possibly TRBD2 on 5 matching bases. The germline V and J ends were trimmed by 7 bases and 6 bases, with 11 bases remaining between them. The CDR3 runs 12 residues. In germline, CDR1 is LNHDA, CDR2 SQIVND (reference sequence). CDR3 loop: CASMTRGDTQYF. The CDR3 DNA follows: TGTGCCAGTATGACCCGCGGGGATACGCAGTATTTT.

The rearrangement links TRBV6-6 to TRBJ2-1, with 10 bases matching TRBD2. CDR1 and CDR2 (germline): MNHNY, SVGAGI (reference sequence). This CDR3 region has 16 residues. Trimming cost V 8 bases and J 8 bases; bases outside gene matches: 15. CDR3 loop: CASYDSGGLRGDEQFF. The CDR3 DNA reads TGTGCCAGCTATGATAGCGGGGGGCTCAGAGGGGATGAGCAGTTCTTC.

V gene TRBV6-5 combines with J gene TRBJ2-7, with TRBD1 matching 7 bases. The germline CDR1 and CDR2 sequences are MNHEY and SVGAGI. The CDR3 spans 14 residues. The V gene end was trimmed by 5 bases and the J gene end by 2 bases; junction bases not matched to a gene: 6. The CDR3 nucleotides are TGTGCCAGCAGTGACTGGGACAGAGCCTACGAGCAGTACTTC. Translation: CASSDWDRAYEQYF.

Many counts were recorded for this clonotype. This chain joins TRBV7-8 and TRBJ1-5; tentatively, D is TRBD1 (5 bases). Trimming took 2 bases from V and 6 from J, leaving 23 bases between them. Germline values: CDR1 SGHVS, CDR2 FQNEAQ. CDR3 size: 18 residues. Here the CDR3 reads CASSLNSRVASLSQPQHF. CDR3 coding DNA: TGTGCCAGCAGCTTAAATAGCAGGGTAGCGTCCTTGAGTCAGCCCCAGCATTTT.

This clonotype came up many times. The V gene is TRBV7-2, the J gene TRBJ2-1, with D unclear. Trimming left V 5 bases short and J 5 bases short, with 16 bases between. This CDR3 comprises 15 residues. Germline V CDR1 and CDR2: SGHTA, FQGNSA. The CDR3 DNA reads TGTGCCAGCAGCAAAGTTGGACCAGCCGACAATGAGCAGTTCTTC. This sequence encodes CASSKVGPADNEQFF.

This clonotype was seen ten or more times. This chain connects TRBV5-1 to TRBJ2-1; 12 nucleotides align to TRBD2. Germline V gene lookup returns CDR1 SGHRS and CDR2 YFSETQ. The CDR3 runs to 20 residues. The J segment lost 2 bases and the V segment lost 3 bases, leaving 15 bases of the junction unmatched. CDR3 nucleotide sequence: TGCGCCAGCAGCTCTGGACTAGCGGGATCGGTGTTTCTCCCCTACAATGAGCAGTTCTTC. Translated: CASSSGLAGSVFLPYNEQFF.

Many counts were recorded for this clonotype. The gene calls are TRBV7-2 and TRBJ1-4; no firm D call. V lost 4 bases and J 5 bases, leaving 17 bases between the germline ends. The CDR3 runs to 16 residues. Germline V gives CDR1 SGHTA, CDR2 FQGNSA. CDR3 bases: TGTGCCAGCAGCTCCCTGTGGGGAGAGAGGAATGAAAAACTGTTTTTT. Translation gives CASSSLWGERNEKLFF.

This clonotype was seen a handful of times. The chain uses TRBV20-1 and TRBJ2-2, with 11 bases identical to TRBD2. CDR3 length: 14 amino acids. The junction had 7 bases not matched to a gene; V was cut back by 6 bases and J by 7 bases. The germline CDR1 and CDR2 sequences are DFQATT and SNEGSKA (reference sequence). The CDR3 nucleotides read TGCAGTGCGCATACTAGCGGGGGCATCGGGGAGCTGTTTTTT. Its translation: CSAHTSGGIGELFF.

The chain is built from TRBV29-1 and TRBJ2-1; a possible D gene is TRBD1 (5 bases). Germline V lookup: CDR1 SQVTM, CDR2 ANQGSEA. The CDR3 covers 13 residues. V lost 2 bases to trimming and J lost 10 bases, with 15 bases between them. The CDR3 nucleotides are TGCAGCGTTGAATACCAGGGTTTGGGGGAGCAGTTCTTC. Translated: CSVEYQGLGEQFF.

At least ten counts were recorded for this clonotype. V usage is TRBV7-9 and J usage is TRBJ1-6; 7 nucleotides match TRBD1. The germline CDR1 and CDR2 sequences are SEHNR and FQNEAQ (reference sequence). Trimming removed 5 bases from V and 10 bases from J; junction bases left unmatched: 11. This CDR3 has 15 residues. CDR3: CASSAGQGGRSPLHF. CDR3 bases: TGTGCCAGCAGCGCGGGGCAGGGGGGCCGGTCACCCCTCCACTTT.

Ten or more counts support this clonotype. This chain joins TRBV12-3 or TRBV12-4 and TRBJ1-1, with D tentatively TRBD1 (6 bases). The CDR3 sequence is 14 residues long. Between the trimmed V and J ends, which lost 5 bases and 0 bases, there was a span of 10 bases. CDR3 sequence reads: CASSTRTVNTEAFF. CDR3 in DNA: TGTGCCAGCAGTACGAGGACAGTGAACACTGAAGCTTTCTTT.

In this sample, this clonotype turned up a few times. This rearrangement joins TRBV20-1 to TRBJ2-1, with D tentatively TRBD1 or TRBD2 (6 bases each). CDR3 length: 17 amino acids. V was trimmed by 4 bases and J by 0 bases, leaving 19 bases between them. Germline V gene data show CDR1 as DFQATT and CDR2 as SNEGSKA (reference sequence). CDR3 sequence reads: CSATPGSGASSYNEQFF. The DNA of the CDR3 is TGCAGTGCTACCCCCGGGTCGGGGGCAAGCTCCTACAATGAGCAGTTCTTC.

The V and J genes are TRBV19 and TRBJ1-1, with D unclear. The CDR3 contains 13 residues. Per germline, CDR1 LNHDA and CDR2 SQIVND (reference sequence). Trimming removed 3 bases at V and 0 bases at J, with 5 bases between. For the CDR3, the DNA is TGTGCCAGTAGTATGGCATTGAACACTGAAGCTTTCTTT. It translates to CASSMALNTEAFF. Full variable domain (missing parts from reference TRBV19 and TRBJ1-1): DGGITQSPKYLFRKEGQNVTLSCEQNLNHDAMYWYRQDPGQGLRLIYYSQIVNDFQKGDIAEGYSVSREKKESFPLTVTSAQKNPTAFYLCASSMALNTEAFFGQGTRLTVV.

This clonotype occurred a few times. This sequence joins TRBV15 and TRBJ2-7; 8 positions agree with TRBD1. Looked up from germline, CDR1 is LNHNV and CDR2 is YYDKDF (reference sequence). The CDR3 runs 15 residues. The V segment lost 1 base and the J segment 4 bases; nucleotides outside the gene matches: 6. This CDR3 reads CATSRGGQGSYEQYF. Written as DNA, the CDR3 is TGTGCCACCAGCAGAGGAGGACAGGGTAGTTACGAGCAGTACTTC.

This clonotype was recorded many times. The chain combines TRBV5-6 with TRBJ2-3, with TRBD2 identical over 9 bases. This CDR3 is built from 16 residues. Germline V gives CDR1 SGHDT, CDR2 YYEEEE. With 1 base clipped from V and 1 base from J, the junction kept 4 bases outside the gene matches. CDR3: CASSLKASGGTDTQYF. The CDR3 DNA follows: TGTGCCAGCAGCTTGAAGGCTAGCGGGGGCACAGATACGCAGTATTTT.

This clonotype was seen ten or more times. The chain employs TRBV7-6 and TRBJ2-1, with D hard to call. In germline, CDR1 is SGHVS, CDR2 FNYEAQ. V lost 4 bases and J 0 bases, leaving 13 bases between the germline ends. CDR3 length: 16 amino acids. CDR3 DNA: TGTGCCAGCAGCTCCGAGACCTCCAGCTCCTACAATGAGCAGTTCTTC. It yields the protein CASSSETSSSYNEQFF.

V gene TRBV9 combines with J gene TRBJ1-6; no clear D gene. The CDR3 has 14 amino acids. Germline CDR1 reads SGDLS; CDR2 reads YYNGEE. The V gene lost 4 bases and the J gene lost 9 bases, with 14 bases spanning the gap. In DNA, the CDR3 is TGTGCCAGCAGCTCGCGGGAAACAAGTTCACCCCTCCACTTT. This translates into CASSSRETSSPLHF.

Turning to this clonotype: A read error may be the cause here, since a much bigger clone is one base away. This chain connects TRBV7-9 to TRBJ1-5; a weak D match, TRBD1 (5 bases). The CDR3 contains 14 residues. In germline, CDR1 is SEHNR, CDR2 FQNEAQ (reference sequence). In DNA, the CDR3 is TGTGCCAGCAGCTTCGAGGGGTTCAATCAGCCCCGGCATTTT. Amino acid sequence: CASSFEGFNQPRHF.

The DNA of the CDR3 is TGTGCCAGCAGTTCTTACAGGGGTAAAAGGGAGAACACTGAAGCTTTCTTT. This codes for CASSSYRGKRENTEAFF. The rearrangement links TRBV28 to TRBJ1-1; 7 bases agree with TRBD1. The germline V gene encodes CDR1 MDHEN and CDR2 SYDVKM. The CDR3 totals 17 residues. The V and J ends lost 4 bases and 1 base, in that order; junction bases with no gene match: 12.

The sample holds many counts of this clonotype. The rearrangement uses TRBV29-1 and TRBJ2-3; TRBD2 matches 8 bases. The CDR3 sequence is 12 residues long. Germline values: CDR1 SQVTM, CDR2 ANQGSEA. Germline trimming cut 4 bases from V and 6 bases from J; bases unmatched to any gene: 3. The CDR3 nucleotides are TGCAGCGTTGTTAGCGGGGTTGATACGCAGTATTTT. Its protein is CSVVSGVDTQYF.

This clonotype was seen at least ten times. The chain carries TRBV7-8 and TRBJ2-3, with D possibly called TRBD1 or TRBD2 (5 bases each). Germline-derived CDR1 and CDR2 are SGHVS and FQNEAQ. Trimming left V 1 base short and J 2 bases short, with 10 bases between. The CDR3 spans 15 residues. DNA of the CDR3: TGTGCCAGCAGCTTAGAGGGGACCTACACAGATACGCAGTATTTT. It codes for CASSLEGTYTDTQYF.

In its sample, this clonotype was seen many times. The J gene is TRBJ2-5, the V gene TRBV7-8, with TRBD1 identical over 8 bases. V dropped 1 base and J dropped 3; count of bases not matched to a gene: 7. CDR3 size: 16 residues. Germline values: CDR1 SGHVS, CDR2 FQNEAQ. CDR3 DNA: TGTGCCAGCAGCTTAGTCGGGACAGGAGAAAAAGAGACCCAGTACTTC. Translating gives CASSLVGTGEKETQYF.